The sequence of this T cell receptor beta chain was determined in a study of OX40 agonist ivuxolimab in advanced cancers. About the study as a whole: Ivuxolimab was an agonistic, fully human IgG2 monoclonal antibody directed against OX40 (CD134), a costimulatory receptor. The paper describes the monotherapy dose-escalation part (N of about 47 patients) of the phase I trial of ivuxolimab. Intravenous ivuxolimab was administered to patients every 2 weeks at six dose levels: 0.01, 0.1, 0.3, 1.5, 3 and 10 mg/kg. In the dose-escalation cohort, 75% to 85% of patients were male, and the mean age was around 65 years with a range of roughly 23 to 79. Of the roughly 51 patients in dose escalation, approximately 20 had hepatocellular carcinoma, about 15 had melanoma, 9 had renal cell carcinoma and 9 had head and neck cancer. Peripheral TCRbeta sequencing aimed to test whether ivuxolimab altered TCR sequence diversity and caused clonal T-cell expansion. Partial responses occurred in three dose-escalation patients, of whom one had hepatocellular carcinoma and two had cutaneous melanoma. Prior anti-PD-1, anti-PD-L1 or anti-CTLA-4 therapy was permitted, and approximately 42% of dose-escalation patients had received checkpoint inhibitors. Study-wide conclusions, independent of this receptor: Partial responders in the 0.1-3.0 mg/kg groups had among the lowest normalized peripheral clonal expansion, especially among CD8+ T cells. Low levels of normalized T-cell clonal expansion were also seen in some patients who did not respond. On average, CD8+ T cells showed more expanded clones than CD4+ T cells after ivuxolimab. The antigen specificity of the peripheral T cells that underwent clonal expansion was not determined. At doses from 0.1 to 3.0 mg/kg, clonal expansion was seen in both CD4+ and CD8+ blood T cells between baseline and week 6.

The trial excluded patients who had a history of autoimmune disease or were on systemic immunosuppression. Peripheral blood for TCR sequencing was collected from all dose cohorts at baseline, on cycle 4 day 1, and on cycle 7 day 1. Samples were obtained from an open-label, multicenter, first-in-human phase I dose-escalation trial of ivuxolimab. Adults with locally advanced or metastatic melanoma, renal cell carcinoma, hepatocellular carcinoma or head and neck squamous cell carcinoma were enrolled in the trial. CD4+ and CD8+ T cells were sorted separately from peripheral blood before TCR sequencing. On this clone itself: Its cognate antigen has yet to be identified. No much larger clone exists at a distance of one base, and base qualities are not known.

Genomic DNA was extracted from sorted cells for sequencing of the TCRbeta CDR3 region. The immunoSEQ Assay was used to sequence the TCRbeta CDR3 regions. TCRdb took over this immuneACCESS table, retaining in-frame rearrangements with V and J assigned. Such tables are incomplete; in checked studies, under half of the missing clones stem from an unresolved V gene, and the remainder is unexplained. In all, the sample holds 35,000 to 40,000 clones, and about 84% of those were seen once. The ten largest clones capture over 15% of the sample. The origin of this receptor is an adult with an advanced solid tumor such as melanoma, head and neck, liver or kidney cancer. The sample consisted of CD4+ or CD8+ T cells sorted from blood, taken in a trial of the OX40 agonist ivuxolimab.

The nucleotide sequence reads as follows: TGTGCCAGCAGTCAGTTCCGAGGTGGCAGGGGGCCTGGAGGCTACACCTTC. Translated, this gives CASSQFRGGRGPGGYTF. The chain couples TRBV28 to TRBJ1-2; TRBD1 lines up with 8 middle nucleotides. The CDR3 covers 17 residues, taking in both the cysteine and the phenylalanine. Only the CDR3 DNA is retained, 51 bases long and in frame from the first base. Trimmed from V: 5 bases; trimmed from J: 8 bases; junction bases lacking a gene match: 19. Based on the germline V gene, the CDR1 and CDR2 sequences are MDHEN and SYDVKM.